The 22 T cell receptor beta chains below all came from one sample that was sequenced in a study of CD4 T cells in relation to SARS-CoV-2 and coronaviruses. CD4+ T cells from unexposed donors were obtained before the COVID-19 pandemic (2011-2018). The cells were cultured for roughly 11 days before CD4+ T cells were isolated. This table comes from immunoSEQ multiplex PCR, and its TCRdb copy is limited to in-frame clones, with some not included. The repertoire consists of 20,000 to 25,000 clones, with around 70% occurring once and the leading ten covering around 20%. These receptors have no known antigen. Sequencing was done on a sample of CD4+ T cells from PBMCs, cultured in vitro. The receptors stem from a human donor in good health.

The J gene is TRBJ2-1, the V gene TRBV7-2; D possibly uses TRBD1 or TRBD2 (5 bases each). CDR3 length equals 15 residues. The germline V gene has CDR1 SGHTA and CDR2 FQGNSA. V shed 3 bases and J shed 4 bases, with 13 bases lying between them. The CDR3 DNA is TGTGCCAGCAGCTTGGTCGGGACCGCATACAATGAGCAGTTCTTC. This translates into CASSLVGTAYNEQFF. The full variable domain, rest sourced from reference TRBV7-2 and TRBJ2-1, is GAGVSQSPSNKVTEKGKDVELRCDPISGHTALYWYRQSLGQGLEFLIYFQGNSAPDKSGLPSDRFSAERTGGSVSTLTIQRTQQEDSAVYLCASSLVGTAYNEQFFGPGTRLTVL.

This sequence joins TRBV20-1 and TRBJ2-5; D is unclear. The germline CDR1 and CDR2 sequences are DFQATT and SNEGSKA (reference sequence). The CDR3 is made up of 11 amino acids. Trimming cost V 6 bases and J 0 bases, with 5 bases left between them. CDR3 sequence reads: CSATNQETQYF. In DNA, the CDR3 is TGCAGTGCCACGAACCAAGAGACCCAGTACTTC.

The chain recombines TRBV15 with TRBJ1-6, with a possible D match to TRBD1 (5 bases). With 7 bases removed from V and 10 bases from J, the gap between germline ends came to 11 bases. Germline lookup yields CDR1 LNHNV and CDR2 YYDKDF (reference sequence). The CDR3 spans 12 residues. CDR3 amino acids: CATTMGGSPLHF. The CDR3 DNA reads as TGTGCCACCACCATGGGGGGGTCACCCCTCCACTTT.

The chain employs TRBV9 and TRBJ2-2; no clear D. This CDR3 is 13 amino acids long. The ends were cut back, 6 bases at V and 2 bases at J, with 8 bases in the middle. Looked up from germline, CDR1 is SGDLS and CDR2 is YYNGEE. This CDR3 reads CASTRVNTGELFF. The CDR3, as DNA: TGTGCCAGCACTAGGGTTAACACCGGGGAGCTGTTTTTT. Filled out from reference TRBV9 and TRBJ2-2, the complete variable domain reads DSGVTQTPKHLITATGQRVTLRCSPRSGDLSVYWYQQSLDQGLQFLIQYYNGEERAKGNILERFSAQQFPDLHSELNLSSLELGDSALYFCASTRVNTGELFFGEGSRLTVL.

The chain recombines TRBV21-1 with TRBJ2-7. TRBV21-1 is designated a pseudogene. The CDR3 totals 10 residues. CDR3: CASTPYEQYF. The CDR3 nucleotides read TGTGCCAGCACCCCCTACGAGCAGTACTTC.

The V gene is TRBV2, the J gene TRBJ2-3, with D possibly TRBD2 on 5 matching bases. The CDR3 consists of 15 residues. Trimming pared 2 bases from V and 0 bases from J, leaving 9 bases between. Germline V gene sequence: CDR1 SNHLY, CDR2 FYNNEI. Here the CDR3 reads CASSELDSSTDTQYF. CDR3 in DNA: TGTGCCAGCAGTGAATTGGACTCTAGCACAGATACGCAGTATTTT.

Note on this clone: The sample contains more than one DNA sequence encoding this CDR3. This rearrangement joins TRBV5-1 to TRBJ1-4; no definite D call. Per the germline V gene, CDR1 is SGHRS and CDR2 is YFSETQ. Between the trimmed V and J ends, which lost 3 bases and 3 bases, there was a span of 9 bases. The CDR3 consists of 14 residues. CDR3 sequence: CASSSGEANEKLFF. The CDR3 bases are TGCGCCAGCAGCTCGGGTGAGGCTAATGAAAAACTGTTTTTT.

This clone appeared a few times. V and J are TRBV11-3 and TRBJ2-2; 10 bases are shared with TRBD2. The length of the CDR3 is 16 residues. Germline V gene sequence: CDR1 SGHNT, CDR2 YENEEA. Unmatched junction bases numbered 2, after V lost 2 bases and J lost 2 bases. CDR3 DNA: TGTGCCAGCAGCTTAACTAGCGGGGCCAACACCGGGGAGCTGTTTTTT. Encoded protein: CASSLTSGANTGELFF.

The gene calls are TRBV4-1 and TRBJ2-2; 9 positions match TRBD1. There are 15 residues in the CDR3. The V segment lost 6 bases and the J segment 6 bases; nucleotides outside the gene matches: 8. Per germline, CDR1 MGHRA and CDR2 YSYEKL. CDR3: CASRGQGGIPGELFF. In nucleotides, the CDR3 is TGCGCCAGCAGGGGACAGGGAGGCATCCCCGGGGAGCTGTTTTTT.

The chain combines TRBV7-2 with TRBJ1-1; D perhaps matches TRBD1 (5 bases). V lost 5 bases, J lost 1 base, and 11 bases lay in between. Per germline, CDR1 SGHTA and CDR2 FQGNSA. The CDR3 consists of 14 residues. CDR3 DNA: TGTGCCAGCAGCCCCCTTCAGGGGAACACTGAAGCTTTCTTT. Protein product: CASSPLQGNTEAFF.

The chain combines TRBV7-7 with TRBJ1-1, with TRBD1 identical over 11 bases. The CDR3 extends over 16 amino acids. In germline, CDR1 is SSHAT, CDR2 FNYEAQ (reference sequence). J lost 0 bases, V lost 5 bases, and 5 bases had no gene match. This CDR3 is CASSPWTGGLNTEAFF. CDR3 coding DNA: TGTGCCAGCAGCCCTTGGACAGGGGGCTTGAACACTGAAGCTTTCTTT.

The chain is built from TRBV4-1 and TRBJ1-2; D unclear. The germline CDR1 and CDR2 sequences are MGHRA and YSYEKL. The ends were cut back, 4 bases at V and 8 bases at J, with 14 bases in the middle. This CDR3 is 13 amino acids long. CDR3 residues: CASSPQDRTGYTF. CDR3 in DNA: TGCGCCAGCAGCCCTCAGGACCGGACGGGCTACACCTTC.

The V gene is TRBV2, the J gene TRBJ1-5; 7 bases are a match to TRBD1. The CDR3 loop spans 14 amino acids. J was trimmed by 2 bases and V by 3 bases; bases with no gene match: 1. Germline assignment: CDR1 SNHLY and CDR2 FYNNEI. The CDR3 sequence is CASSDTGGNQPQHF. DNA of the CDR3: TGTGCCAGCAGTGACACAGGGGGCAATCAGCCCCAGCATTTT. Complete variable domain (other parts from reference TRBV2 and TRBJ1-5): EPEVTQTPSHQVTQMGQEVILRCVPISNHLYFYWYRQILGQKVEFLVSFYNNEISEKSEIFDDQFSVERPDGSNFTLKIRSTKLEDSAMYFCASSDTGGNQPQHFGDGTRLSIL.

By share of the sample, this clone is medium-sized. The chain joins TRBV7-2 to TRBJ2-6; the match to TRBD2 covers 9 bases. J was trimmed by 4 bases and V by 0 bases; bases with no gene match: 7. Germline V gives CDR1 SGHTA, CDR2 FQGNSA. This CDR3 contains 18 residues. Written as DNA, the CDR3 is TGTGCCAGCAGCTTAGCGGTAGCGGGAGTTTCCGGGGCCAACGTCCTGACTTTC. Translated: CASSLAVAGVSGANVLTF.

V gene TRBV5-6 combines with J gene TRBJ2-5; 7 bases map to TRBD2. Germline V gene lookup returns CDR1 SGHDT and CDR2 YYEEEE. V was pared by 4 bases and J by 4 bases, with 19 bases of the junction left unmatched. The CDR3 is made up of 18 amino acids. The CDR3, as DNA: TGTGCCAGCAGCAGGCGGTCGGCACTAGCGAGGGAAGGAGAGACCCAGTACTTC. Translated, it gives CASSRRSALAREGETQYF.

This chain connects TRBV7-2 to TRBJ2-1, with D tentatively TRBD1 (5 bases). V shed 1 base and J shed 5 bases, with 6 bases lying between them. The germline V gene encodes CDR1 SGHTA and CDR2 FQGNSA. This CDR3 contains 13 residues. CDR3 coding DNA: TGTGCCAGCAGCTTAGGACAGAACAATGAGCAGTTCTTC. Translated: CASSLGQNNEQFF.

The genes are TRBV6-5 and TRBJ2-4; 7 bases fit TRBD1. This CDR3 has 12 amino acids. Trimming cost V 10 bases and J 6 bases; bases outside gene matches: 6. CDR1 and CDR2 from the germline V gene are MNHEY and SVGAGI. The CDR3 DNA reads TGTGCCATCAAACGGGACAGAAACATTCAGTACTTC. Translating gives CAIKRDRNIQYF.

This sequence joins TRBV7-9 and TRBJ1-6; possible D gene TRBD1, 6 bases. CDR3 length: 13 amino acids. Per germline, CDR1 SEHNR and CDR2 FQNEAQ (reference sequence). The V end was cut by 2 bases, the J end by 8 bases, with 7 bases between. The CDR3 loop is CASSLQGYSPLHF. In DNA, the CDR3 is TGTGCCAGCAGCTTACAGGGGTATTCACCCCTCCACTTT. Together with reference TRBV7-9 and TRBJ1-6, the CDR3 gives the full variable domain: DTGVSQNPRHKITKRGQNVTFRCDPISEHNRLYWYRQTLGQGPEFLTYFQNEAQLEKSRLLSDRFSAERPKGSFSTLEIQRTEQGDSAMYLCASSLQGYSPLHFGNGTRLTVT.

This rearrangement joins TRBV2 to TRBJ1-2, with 8 bases that match TRBD1. Germline lookup yields CDR1 SNHLY and CDR2 FYNNEI. V lost 1 base, J lost 7 bases, and 11 bases stayed unmatched. The CDR3 runs to 16 residues. The CDR3 bases are TGTGCCAGCAGTGAAGAAGTTTCACAGGGGGGCGGTGGCTACACCTTC. Protein product: CASSEEVSQGGGGYTF.

The chain combines TRBV19 with TRBJ2-7, with no clear D. The V gene lost 1 base and the J gene lost 3 bases, with 10 bases spanning the gap. This CDR3 is built from 14 residues. Germline V gives CDR1 LNHDA, CDR2 SQIVND (reference sequence). CDR3 sequence: CASSIVLDNYEQYF. CDR3 nucleotides: TGTGCCAGTAGTATAGTTTTAGACAACTACGAGCAGTACTTC.

The rearrangement uses TRBV5-1 and TRBJ1-1, with TRBD1 matching 7 bases. Germline values: CDR1 SGHRS, CDR2 YFSETQ. Unmatched junction bases numbered 7, after V lost 4 bases and J lost 1 base. This CDR3 is built from 15 residues. CDR3 nucleotides: TGCGCCAGCAGCCCTGACAGGGTTGGGAACACTGAAGCTTTCTTT. Amino acid sequence: CASSPDRVGNTEAFF. Based on the CDR3 plus reference TRBV5-1 and TRBJ1-1, the full variable domain is KAGVTQTPRYLIKTRGQQVTLSCSPISGHRSVSWYQQTPGQGLQFLFEYFSETQRNKGNFPGRFSGRQFSNSRSEMNVSTLELGDSALYLCASSPDRVGNTEAFFGQGTRLTVV.

In its sample, this clone was seen a few times. Written as DNA, the CDR3 is TGCGCCAGCAGCCAAGGGTTGGGTAGCAGCACCGGGGAGCTGTTTTTT. Protein sequence: CASSQGLGSSTGELFF. The chain has TRBV4-3 and TRBJ2-2; D not resolved. The CDR3 consists of 16 residues. V was trimmed by 1 base and J by 4 bases, leaving 13 bases between them. In germline, CDR1 is LGHNA, CDR2 YSLEER.